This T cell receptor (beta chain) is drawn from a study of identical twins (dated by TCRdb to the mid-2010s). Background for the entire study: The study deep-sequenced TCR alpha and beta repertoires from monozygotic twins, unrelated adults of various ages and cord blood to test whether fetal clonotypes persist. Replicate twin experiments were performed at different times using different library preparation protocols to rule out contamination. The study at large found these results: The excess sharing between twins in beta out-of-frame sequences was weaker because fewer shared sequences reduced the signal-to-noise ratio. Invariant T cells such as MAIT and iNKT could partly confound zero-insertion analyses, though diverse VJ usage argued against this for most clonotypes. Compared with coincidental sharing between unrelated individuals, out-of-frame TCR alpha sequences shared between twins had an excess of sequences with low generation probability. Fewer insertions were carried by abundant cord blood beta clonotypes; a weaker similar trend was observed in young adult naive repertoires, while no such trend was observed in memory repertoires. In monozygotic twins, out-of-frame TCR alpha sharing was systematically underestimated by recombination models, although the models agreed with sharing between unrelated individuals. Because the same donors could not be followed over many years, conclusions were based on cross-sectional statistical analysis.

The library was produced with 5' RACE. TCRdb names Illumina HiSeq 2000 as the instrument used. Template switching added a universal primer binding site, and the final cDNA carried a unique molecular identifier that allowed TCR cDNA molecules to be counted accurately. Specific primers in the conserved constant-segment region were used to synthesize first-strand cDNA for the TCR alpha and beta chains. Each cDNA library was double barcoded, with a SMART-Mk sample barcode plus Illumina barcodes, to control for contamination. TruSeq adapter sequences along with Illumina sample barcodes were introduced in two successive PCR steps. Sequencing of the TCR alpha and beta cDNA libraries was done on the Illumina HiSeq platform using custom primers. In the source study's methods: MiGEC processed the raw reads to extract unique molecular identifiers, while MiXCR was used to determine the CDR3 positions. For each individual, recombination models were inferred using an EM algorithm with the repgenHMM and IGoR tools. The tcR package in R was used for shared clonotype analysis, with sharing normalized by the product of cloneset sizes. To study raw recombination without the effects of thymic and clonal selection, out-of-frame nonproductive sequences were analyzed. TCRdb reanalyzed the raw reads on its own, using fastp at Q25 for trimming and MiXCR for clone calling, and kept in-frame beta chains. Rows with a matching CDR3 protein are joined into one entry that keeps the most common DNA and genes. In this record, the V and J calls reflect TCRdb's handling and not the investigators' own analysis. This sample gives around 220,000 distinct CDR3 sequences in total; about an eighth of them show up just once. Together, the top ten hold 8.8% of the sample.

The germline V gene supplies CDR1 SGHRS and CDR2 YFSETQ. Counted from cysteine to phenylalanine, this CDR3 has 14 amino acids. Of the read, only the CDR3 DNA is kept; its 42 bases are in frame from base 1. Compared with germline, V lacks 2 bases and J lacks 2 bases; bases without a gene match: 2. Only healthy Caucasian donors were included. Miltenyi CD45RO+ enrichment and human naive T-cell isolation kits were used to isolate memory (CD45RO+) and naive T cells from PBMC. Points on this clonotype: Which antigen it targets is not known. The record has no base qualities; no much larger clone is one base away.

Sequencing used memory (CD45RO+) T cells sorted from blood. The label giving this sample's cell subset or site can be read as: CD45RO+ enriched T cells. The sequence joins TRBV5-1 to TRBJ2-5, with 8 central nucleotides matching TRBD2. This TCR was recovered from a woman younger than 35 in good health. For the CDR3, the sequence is CASSLLADQETQYF. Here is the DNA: TGCGCCAGCAGCTTACTAGCGGATCAAGAGACCCAGTACTTC.